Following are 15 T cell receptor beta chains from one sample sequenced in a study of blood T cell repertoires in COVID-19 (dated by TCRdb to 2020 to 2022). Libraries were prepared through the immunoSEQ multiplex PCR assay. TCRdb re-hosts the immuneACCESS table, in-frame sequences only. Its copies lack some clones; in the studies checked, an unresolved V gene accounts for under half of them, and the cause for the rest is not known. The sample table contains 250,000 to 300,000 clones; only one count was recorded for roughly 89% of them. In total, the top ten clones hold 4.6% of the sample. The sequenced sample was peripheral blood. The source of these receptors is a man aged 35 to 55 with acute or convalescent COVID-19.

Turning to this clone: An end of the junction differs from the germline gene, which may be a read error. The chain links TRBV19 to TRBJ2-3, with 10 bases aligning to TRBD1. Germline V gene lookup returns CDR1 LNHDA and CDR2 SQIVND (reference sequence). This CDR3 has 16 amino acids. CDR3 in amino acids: CASSRTAGQGTDTQYF. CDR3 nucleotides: TGTGCCAGCAGTAGAACAGCGGGACAGGGGACAGATACGCAGTATTTT.

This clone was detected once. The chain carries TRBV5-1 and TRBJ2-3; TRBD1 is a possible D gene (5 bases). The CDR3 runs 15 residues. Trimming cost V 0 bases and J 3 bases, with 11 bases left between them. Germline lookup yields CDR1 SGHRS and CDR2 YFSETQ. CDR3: CASSLEGLGTDTQYF. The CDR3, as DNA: TGCGCCAGCAGCTTGGAGGGGTTGGGGACAGATACGCAGTATTTT.

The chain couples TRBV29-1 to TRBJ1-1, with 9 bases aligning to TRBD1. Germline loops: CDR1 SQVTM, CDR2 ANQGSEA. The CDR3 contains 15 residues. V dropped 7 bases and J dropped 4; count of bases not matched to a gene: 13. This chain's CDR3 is CSGTGGASEGTEAFF. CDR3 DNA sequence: TGCAGCGGTACAGGGGGCGCGTCGGAAGGCACTGAAGCTTTCTTT.

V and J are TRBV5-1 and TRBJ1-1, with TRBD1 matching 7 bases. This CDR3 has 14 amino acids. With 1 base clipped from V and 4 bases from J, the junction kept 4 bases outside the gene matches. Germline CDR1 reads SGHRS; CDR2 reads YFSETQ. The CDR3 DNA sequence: TGCGCCAGCAGCTTGACAGGGGTAGGCACTGAAGCTTTCTTT. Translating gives CASSLTGVGTEAFF.

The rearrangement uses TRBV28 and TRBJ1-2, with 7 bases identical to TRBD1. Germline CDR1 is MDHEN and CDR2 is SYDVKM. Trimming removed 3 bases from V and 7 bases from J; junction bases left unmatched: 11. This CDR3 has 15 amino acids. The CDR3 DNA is TGTGCCAGCAGTTTCGGGGACTCGACAGGGTCTGGCTACACCTTC. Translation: CASSFGDSTGSGYTF.

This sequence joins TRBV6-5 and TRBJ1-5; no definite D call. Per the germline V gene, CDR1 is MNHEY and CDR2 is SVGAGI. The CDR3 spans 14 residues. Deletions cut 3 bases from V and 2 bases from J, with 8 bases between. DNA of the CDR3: TGTGCCAGCAGTTATGCGGGCGGCAATCAGCCCCAGCATTTT. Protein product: CASSYAGGNQPQHF.

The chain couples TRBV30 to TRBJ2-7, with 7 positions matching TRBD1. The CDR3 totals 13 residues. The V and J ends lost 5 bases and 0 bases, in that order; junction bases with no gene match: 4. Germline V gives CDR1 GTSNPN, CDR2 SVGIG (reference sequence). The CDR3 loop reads CAWGTASSYEQYF. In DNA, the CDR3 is TGTGCCTGGGGGACAGCGAGCTCCTACGAGCAGTACTTC. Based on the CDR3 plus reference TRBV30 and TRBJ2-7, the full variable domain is SQTIHQWPATLVQPVGSPLSLECTVEGTSNPNLYWYRQAAGRGLQLLFYSVGIGQISSEVPQNLSASRPQDRQFILSSKKLLLSDSGFYLCAWGTASSYEQYFGPGTRLTVT.

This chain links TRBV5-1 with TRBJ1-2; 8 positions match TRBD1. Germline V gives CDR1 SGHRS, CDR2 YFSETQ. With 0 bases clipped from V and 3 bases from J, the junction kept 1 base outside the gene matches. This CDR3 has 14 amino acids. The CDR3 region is CASSLDRGDYGYTF. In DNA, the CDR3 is TGCGCCAGCAGCTTGGACAGGGGGGACTATGGCTACACCTTC.

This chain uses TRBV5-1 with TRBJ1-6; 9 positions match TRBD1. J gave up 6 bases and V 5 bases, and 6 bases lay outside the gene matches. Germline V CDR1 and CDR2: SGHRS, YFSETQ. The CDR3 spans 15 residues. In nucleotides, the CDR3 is TGCGCCAGCAGGCCCTTACAGGGGGCTAATTCACCCCTCCACTTT. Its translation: CASRPLQGANSPLHF.

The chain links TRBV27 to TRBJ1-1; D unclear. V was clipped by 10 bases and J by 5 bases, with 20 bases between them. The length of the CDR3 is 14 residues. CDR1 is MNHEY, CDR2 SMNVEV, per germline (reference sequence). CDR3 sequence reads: CAIPLRPMRTEAFF. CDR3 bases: TGTGCCATCCCTCTAAGGCCTATGAGGACTGAAGCTTTCTTT.

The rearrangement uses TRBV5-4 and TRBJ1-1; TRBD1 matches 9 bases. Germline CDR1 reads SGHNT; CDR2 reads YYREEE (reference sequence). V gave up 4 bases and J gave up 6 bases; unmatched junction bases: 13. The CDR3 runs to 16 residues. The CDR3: CASSHIPGQGRSEAFF. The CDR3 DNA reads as TGTGCCAGCAGCCACATCCCGGGACAGGGAAGGTCTGAAGCTTTCTTT.

CDR3 residues: CASSLTPSRANTEAFF. The CDR3, as DNA: TGTGCCAGCAGCCTTACCCCATCCAGGGCGAACACTGAAGCTTTCTTT. The chain joins TRBV7-8 to TRBJ1-1; a weak D match, TRBD1 (5 bases). The CDR3 covers 16 residues. V gave up 5 bases and J gave up 1 base, with 17 bases separating them. Germline V lookup: CDR1 SGHVS, CDR2 FQNEAQ.

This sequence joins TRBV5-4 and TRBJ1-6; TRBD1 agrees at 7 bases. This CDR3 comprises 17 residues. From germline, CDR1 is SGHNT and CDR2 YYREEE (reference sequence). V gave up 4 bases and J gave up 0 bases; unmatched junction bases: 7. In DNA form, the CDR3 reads TGTGCCAGCAGCCGAGACAGGGCGAGCTCCTATAATTCACCCCTCCACTTT. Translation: CASSRDRASSYNSPLHF.

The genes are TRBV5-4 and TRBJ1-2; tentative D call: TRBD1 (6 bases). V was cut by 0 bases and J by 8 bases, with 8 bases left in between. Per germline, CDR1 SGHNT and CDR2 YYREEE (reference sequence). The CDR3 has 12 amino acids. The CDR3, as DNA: TGTGCCAGCAGCTTGGAAGGGGGAGGCTACACCTTC. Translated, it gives CASSLEGGGYTF.

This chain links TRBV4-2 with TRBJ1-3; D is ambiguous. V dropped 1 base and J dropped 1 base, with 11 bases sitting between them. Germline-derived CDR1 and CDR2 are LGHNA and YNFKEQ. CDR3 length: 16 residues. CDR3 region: CASSQAPSSSGNTIYF. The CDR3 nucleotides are TGTGCCAGCAGCCAAGCTCCTAGCTCGTCTGGAAACACCATATATTTT.